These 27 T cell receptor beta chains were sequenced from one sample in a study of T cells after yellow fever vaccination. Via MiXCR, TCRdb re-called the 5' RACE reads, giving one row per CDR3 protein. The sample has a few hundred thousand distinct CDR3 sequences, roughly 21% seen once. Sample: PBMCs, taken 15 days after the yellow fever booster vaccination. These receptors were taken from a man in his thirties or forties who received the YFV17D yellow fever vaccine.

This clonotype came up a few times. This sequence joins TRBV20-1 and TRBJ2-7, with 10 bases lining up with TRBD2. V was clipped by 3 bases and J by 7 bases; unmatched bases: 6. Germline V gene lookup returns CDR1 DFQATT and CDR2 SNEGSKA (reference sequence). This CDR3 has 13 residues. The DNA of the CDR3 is TGCAGTGCTAGGGCTAGCGGGAGTGGTGAGCAGTACTTC. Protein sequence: CSARASGSGEQYF.

The CDR3: CASSTQAGAYEQYF. CDR3 coding DNA: TGTGCCAGCAGCACCCAGGCAGGGGCCTACGAGCAGTACTTC. V is TRBV12-3 or TRBV12-4 and J is TRBJ2-7; D possibly corresponds to TRBD1 (6 bases). CDR3 length: 14 residues. V lost 6 bases and J 2 bases, leaving 14 bases between the germline ends.

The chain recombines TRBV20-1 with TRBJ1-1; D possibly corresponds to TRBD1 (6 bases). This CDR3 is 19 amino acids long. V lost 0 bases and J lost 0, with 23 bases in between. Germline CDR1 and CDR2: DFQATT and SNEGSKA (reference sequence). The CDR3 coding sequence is TGCAGTGCTAGAGATATGGTATCGGGACACTGGGGAATGAACACTGAAGCTTTCTTT. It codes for CSARDMVSGHWGMNTEAFF.

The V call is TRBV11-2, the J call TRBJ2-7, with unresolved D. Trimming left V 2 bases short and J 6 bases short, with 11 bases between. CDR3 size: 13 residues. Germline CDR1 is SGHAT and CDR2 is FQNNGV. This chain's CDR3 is CASSLWNHSEQYF. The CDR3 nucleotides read TGTGCCAGCAGCTTATGGAACCACTCCGAGCAGTACTTC.

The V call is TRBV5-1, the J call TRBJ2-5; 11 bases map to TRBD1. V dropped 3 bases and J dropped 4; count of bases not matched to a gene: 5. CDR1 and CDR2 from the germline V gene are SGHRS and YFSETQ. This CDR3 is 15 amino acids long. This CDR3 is CASSWEGQGVETQYF. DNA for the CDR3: TGCGCCAGCAGCTGGGAGGGACAGGGGGTAGAGACCCAGTACTTC.

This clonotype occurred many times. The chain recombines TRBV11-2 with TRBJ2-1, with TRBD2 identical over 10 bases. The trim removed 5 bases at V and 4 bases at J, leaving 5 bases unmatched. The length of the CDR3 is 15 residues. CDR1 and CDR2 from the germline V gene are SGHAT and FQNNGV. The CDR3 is CASSKTSGSYNEQFF. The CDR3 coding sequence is TGTGCCAGCAGCAAGACTAGCGGGTCATACAATGAGCAGTTCTTC.

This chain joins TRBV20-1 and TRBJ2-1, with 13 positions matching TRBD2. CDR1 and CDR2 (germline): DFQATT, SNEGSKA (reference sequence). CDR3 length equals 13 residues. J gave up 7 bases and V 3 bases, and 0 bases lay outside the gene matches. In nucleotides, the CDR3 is TGCAGTGCTAGGACTAGCGGGAGGAATGAGCAGTTCTTC. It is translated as CSARTSGRNEQFF.

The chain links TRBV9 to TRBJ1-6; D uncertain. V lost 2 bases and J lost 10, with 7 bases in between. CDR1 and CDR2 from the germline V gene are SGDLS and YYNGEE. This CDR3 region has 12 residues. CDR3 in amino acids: CASSVGESPLHF. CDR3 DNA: TGTGCCAGCAGCGTGGGCGAGTCACCCCTCCACTTT.

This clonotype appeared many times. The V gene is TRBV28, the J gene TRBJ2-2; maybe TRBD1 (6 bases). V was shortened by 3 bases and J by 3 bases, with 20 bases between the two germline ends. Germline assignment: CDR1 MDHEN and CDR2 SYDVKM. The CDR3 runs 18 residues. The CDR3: CASSFQPRGRGYTGELFF. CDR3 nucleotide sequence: TGTGCCAGCAGTTTCCAACCCAGGGGTCGTGGGTACACCGGGGAGCTGTTTTTT.

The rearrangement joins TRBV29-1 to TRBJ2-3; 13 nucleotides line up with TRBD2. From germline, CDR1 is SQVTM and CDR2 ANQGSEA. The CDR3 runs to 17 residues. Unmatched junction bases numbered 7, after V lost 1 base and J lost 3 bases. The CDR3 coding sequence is TGCAGCGTTGAAGGGACTAGCGGGAGTTCGAGAACAGATACGCAGTATTTT. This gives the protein CSVEGTSGSSRTDTQYF.

CDR3 protein: CASSLPRAGAYEQYF. In nucleotides, the CDR3 is TGCGCCAGCAGCTTGCCCCGGGCGGGAGCTTACGAGCAGTACTTC. The chain combines TRBV5-1 with TRBJ2-7, with TRBD2 identical over 7 bases. The germline V gene encodes CDR1 SGHRS and CDR2 YFSETQ. V trimming: 1 base; J trimming: 4 bases; junction bases outside the gene matches: 8. CDR3 length: 15 residues.

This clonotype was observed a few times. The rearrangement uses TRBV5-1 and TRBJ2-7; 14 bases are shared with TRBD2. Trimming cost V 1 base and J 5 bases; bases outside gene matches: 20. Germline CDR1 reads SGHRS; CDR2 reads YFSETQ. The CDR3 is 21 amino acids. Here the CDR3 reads CASSLMRGTGTSGRLGHEQYF. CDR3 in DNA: TGCGCCAGCAGCTTGATGAGGGGTACCGGGACTAGCGGGAGACTGGGGCACGAGCAGTACTTC.

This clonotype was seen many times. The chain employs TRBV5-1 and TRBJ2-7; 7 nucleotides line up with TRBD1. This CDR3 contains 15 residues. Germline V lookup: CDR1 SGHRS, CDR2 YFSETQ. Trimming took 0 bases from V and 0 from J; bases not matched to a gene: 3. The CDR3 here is CASSLGGQDSYEQYF. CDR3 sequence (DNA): TGCGCCAGCAGCTTGGGAGGACAGGACTCCTACGAGCAGTACTTC.

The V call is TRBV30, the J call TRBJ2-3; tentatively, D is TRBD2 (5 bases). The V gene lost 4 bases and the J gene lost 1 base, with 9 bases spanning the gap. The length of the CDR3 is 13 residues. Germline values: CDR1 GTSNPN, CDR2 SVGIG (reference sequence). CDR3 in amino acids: CAWKGSGTDTQYF. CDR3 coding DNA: TGTGCCTGGAAGGGTAGCGGCACAGATACGCAGTATTTT.

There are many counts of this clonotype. This CDR3 is CASSQDTGGETQYF. CDR3 nucleotides: TGCGCCAGCAGCCAGGATACAGGGGGAGAGACCCAGTACTTC. This chain joins TRBV4-3 and TRBJ2-5, with 8 bases lining up with TRBD1. The CDR3 is made up of 14 amino acids. Germline trimming cut 3 bases from V and 4 bases from J; bases unmatched to any gene: 4. From germline, CDR1 is LGHNA and CDR2 YSLEER.

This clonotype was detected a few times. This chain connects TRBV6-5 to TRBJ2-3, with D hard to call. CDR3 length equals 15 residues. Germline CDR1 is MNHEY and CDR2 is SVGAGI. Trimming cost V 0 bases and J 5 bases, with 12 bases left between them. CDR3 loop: CASSYSKGPGDTQYF. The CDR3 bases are TGTGCCAGCAGTTACTCGAAAGGGCCGGGAGATACGCAGTATTTT.

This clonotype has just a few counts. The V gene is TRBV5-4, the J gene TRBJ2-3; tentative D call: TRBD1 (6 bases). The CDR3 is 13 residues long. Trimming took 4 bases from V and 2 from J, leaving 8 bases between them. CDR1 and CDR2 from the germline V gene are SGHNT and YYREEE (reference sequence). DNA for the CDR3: TGTGCCAGCAGCCACAGGGACACAGATACGCAGTATTTT. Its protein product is CASSHRDTDTQYF.

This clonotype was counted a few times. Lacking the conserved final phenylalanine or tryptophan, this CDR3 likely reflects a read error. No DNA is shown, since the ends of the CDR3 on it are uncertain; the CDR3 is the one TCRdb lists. The CDR3 is CASTEGAGVHL. This chain joins TRBV10-2 and TRBJ2-5; the table's D gene call, TRBD2, was not cross checked with the DNA. Counting both end residues, the CDR3 totals 11 amino acids. Germline CDR1 and CDR2: WSHSY and SAAADI.

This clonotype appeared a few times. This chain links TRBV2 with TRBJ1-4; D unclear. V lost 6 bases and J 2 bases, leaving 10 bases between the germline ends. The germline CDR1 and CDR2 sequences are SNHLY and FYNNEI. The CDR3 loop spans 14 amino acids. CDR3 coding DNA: TGTGCCAGCAGCGGCTGGGCGACTAATGAAAAACTGTTTTTT. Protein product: CASSGWATNEKLFF.

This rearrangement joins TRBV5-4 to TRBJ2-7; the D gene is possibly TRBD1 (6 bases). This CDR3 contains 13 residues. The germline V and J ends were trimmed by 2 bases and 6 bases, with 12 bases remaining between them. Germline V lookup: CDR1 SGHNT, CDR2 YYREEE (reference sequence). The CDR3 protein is CASSLGGVVEQYF. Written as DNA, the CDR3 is TGTGCCAGCAGCTTAGGGGGAGTCGTCGAGCAGTACTTC. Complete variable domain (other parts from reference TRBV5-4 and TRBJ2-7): ETGVTQSPTHLIKTRGQQVTLRCSSQSGHNTVSWYQQALGQGPQFIFQYYREEENGRGNFPPRFSGLQFPNYSSELNVNALELDDSALYLCASSLGGVVEQYFGPGTRLTVT.

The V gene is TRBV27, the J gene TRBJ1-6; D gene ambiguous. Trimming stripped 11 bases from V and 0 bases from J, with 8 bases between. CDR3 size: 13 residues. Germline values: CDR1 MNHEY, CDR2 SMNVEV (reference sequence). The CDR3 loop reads CAGASSYNSPLHF. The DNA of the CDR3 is TGTGCCGGAGCGAGCTCCTATAATTCACCCCTCCACTTT.

CDR3: CASSLVASVLNEQFF. The DNA for the CDR3 is TGTGCCAGCAGCTTAGTTGCTAGCGTGCTCAATGAGCAGTTCTTC. This rearrangement joins TRBV7-6 to TRBJ2-1; TRBD2 is a possible D gene (6 bases). CDR3 size: 15 residues. V lost 1 base and J lost 6, with 13 bases in between. CDR1 is SGHVS and CDR2 is FNYEAQ in the germline V gene. Complete variable domain (other parts from reference TRBV7-6 and TRBJ2-1): GAGVSQSPRYKVTKRGQDVALRCDPISGHVSLYWYRQALGQGPEFLTYFNYEAQQDKSGLPNDRFSAERPEGSISTLTIQRTEQRDSAMYRCASSLVASVLNEQFFGPGTRLTVL.

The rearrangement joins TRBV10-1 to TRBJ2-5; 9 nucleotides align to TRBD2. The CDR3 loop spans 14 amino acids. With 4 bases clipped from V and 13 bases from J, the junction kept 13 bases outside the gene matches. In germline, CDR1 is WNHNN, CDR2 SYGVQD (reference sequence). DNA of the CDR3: TGCGCCAGCAGTGCGGGACTAGCCGTAAGCAATCGGTACTTC. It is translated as CASSAGLAVSNRYF.

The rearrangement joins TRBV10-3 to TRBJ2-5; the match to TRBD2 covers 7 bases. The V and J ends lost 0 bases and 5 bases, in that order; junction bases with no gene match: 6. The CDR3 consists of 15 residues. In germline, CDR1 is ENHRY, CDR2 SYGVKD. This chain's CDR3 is CAISESGLGRETQYF. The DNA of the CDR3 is TGTGCCATCAGTGAGTCTGGACTAGGGCGGGAGACCCAGTACTTC.

CDR3 coding DNA: TGTGCCAGCAGTGGGGGTTCAGAGACCCAGTACTTC. Protein product: CASSGGSETQYF. The chain has TRBV12-3 or TRBV12-4 and TRBJ2-5; D may correspond to TRBD1 or TRBD2 (5 bases each). V gave up 5 bases and J gave up 4 bases, with 8 bases separating them. This CDR3 comprises 12 residues.

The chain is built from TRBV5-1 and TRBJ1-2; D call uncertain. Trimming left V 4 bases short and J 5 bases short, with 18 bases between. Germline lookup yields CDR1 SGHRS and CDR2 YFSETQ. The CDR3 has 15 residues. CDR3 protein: CASSPERAYDYGYTF. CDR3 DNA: TGCGCCAGCAGCCCGGAGAGAGCTTACGATTATGGCTACACCTTC.

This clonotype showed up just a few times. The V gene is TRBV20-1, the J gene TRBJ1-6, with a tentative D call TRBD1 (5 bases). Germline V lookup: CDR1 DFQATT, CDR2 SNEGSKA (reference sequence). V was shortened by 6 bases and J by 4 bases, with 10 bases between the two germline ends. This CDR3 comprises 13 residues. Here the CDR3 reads CSAKEGYNSPLHF. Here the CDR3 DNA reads TGCAGTGCCAAAGAGGGGTATAATTCACCCCTCCACTTT.